The 6 T cell receptor beta chains below come from one sample, sequenced in a study of prognosis after radiotherapy for stage I lung cancer. Genomic DNA provided the template from which TCR beta CDR3 was amplified by two-round multiplex PCR. First-round PCR employed TRBV- and TRBJ-specific primers for each gene. TCRdb passed the multiplex PCR reads through MiXCR, listing each CDR3 protein once. The repertoire holds some 13,000 distinct CDR3 sequences, with 30% to 40% as singletons. Sequenced here: PBMCs, sampled before or after stereotactic body radiation therapy (not recorded which). Receptors were obtained from a donor aged 50 or older with non-small cell lung cancer.

V is TRBV20-1 and J is TRBJ2-3; D not resolved. V was pared by 6 bases and J by 0 bases, with 10 bases between. The CDR3 is 13 residues long. Germline loops: CDR1 DFQATT, CDR2 SNEGSKA (reference sequence). The CDR3 loop reads CSAQAVSTDTQYF. The CDR3 DNA follows: TGCAGTGCCCAGGCTGTGAGCACAGATACGCAGTATTTT.

This clonotype was found many times. This rearrangement joins TRBV20-1 to TRBJ2-1; D is undetermined. Germline V CDR1 and CDR2: DFQATT, SNEGSKA (reference sequence). The CDR3 has 17 amino acids. With 0 bases removed from V and 14 bases from J, the gap between germline ends came to 29 bases. This chain's CDR3 is CSARDISGSDPSFLEFF. In nucleotides, the CDR3 is TGCAGTGCTAGAGATATCTCGGGTTCGGACCCCTCTTTTTTGGAGTTCTTC.

This clonotype was recorded at least ten times. The V and J genes are TRBV2 and TRBJ1-5; TRBD1 is a possible D gene (5 bases). This CDR3 spans 15 amino acids. Germline V gene sequence: CDR1 SNHLY, CDR2 FYNNEI. Trimming removed 6 bases at V and 1 base at J, with 13 bases between. The CDR3 spells CASSVGVMSNQPQHF. The CDR3 DNA reads TGTGCCAGCAGCGTGGGGGTTATGAGCAATCAGCCCCAGCATTTT.

This clonotype was seen at least ten times. V gene TRBV12-5 combines with J gene TRBJ1-2; no definite D call. Germline lookup yields CDR1 LGHNT and CDR2 FRNRAP. The V and J ends lost 2 bases and 6 bases respectively, with 28 bases between them. The CDR3 consists of 19 residues. The chain's CDR3 is CASGLSRYDGNRNLHGYTF. CDR3 coding DNA: TGTGCTAGTGGTTTGTCCCGGTACGACGGGAATCGGAACTTGCATGGCTACACCTTC.

In the case of this clonotype: One junction end disagrees with the germline gene, perhaps due to a read error. The V call is TRBV7-9, the J call TRBJ1-3; D not certain. Germline CDR1 SEHNR, CDR2 FQNEAQ (reference sequence). This CDR3 is built from 16 residues. CDR3 DNA sequence: TGTGCCAGCAGCCTAGTACGGACGGATTATGGAAAAACCATATATTTT. This gives the protein CASSLVRTDYGKTIYF.

In regard to this clonotype: Being one base from a much bigger clone, this may be a read error. V usage is TRBV7-6 and J usage is TRBJ2-5; D possibly corresponds to TRBD2 (5 bases). Trimming removed 5 bases at V and 0 bases at J, with 13 bases between. The CDR3 sequence is 15 residues long. Germline CDR1 SGHVS, CDR2 FNYEAQ. Here the CDR3 reads CASSLRTLYQETQYF. The CDR3 DNA reads TGTGCCAGCAGCCTAAGGACTCTGTACCAAGAGACCCAGTACTTC. The whole variable domain, filled in from reference TRBV7-6 and TRBJ2-5, reads GAGVSQSPRYKVTKRGQDVALRCDPISGHVSLYWYRQALGQGPEFLTYFNYEAQQDKSGLPNDRFSAERPEGSISTLTIQRTEQRDSAMYRCASSLRTLYQETQYFGPGTRLLVL.